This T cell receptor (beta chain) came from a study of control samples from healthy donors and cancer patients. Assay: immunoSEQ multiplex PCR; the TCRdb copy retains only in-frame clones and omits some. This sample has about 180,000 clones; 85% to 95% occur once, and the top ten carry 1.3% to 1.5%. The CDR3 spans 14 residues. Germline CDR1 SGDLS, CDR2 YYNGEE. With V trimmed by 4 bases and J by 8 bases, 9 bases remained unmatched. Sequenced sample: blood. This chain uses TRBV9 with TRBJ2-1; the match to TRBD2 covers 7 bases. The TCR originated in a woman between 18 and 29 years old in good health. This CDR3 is CASSPRAGRDEQFF. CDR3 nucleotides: TGTGCCAGCAGCCCCCGAGCGGGAAGGGATGAGCAGTTCTTC.